This T cell receptor (beta chain) was recorded in a study of monozygotic twins with inflammatory bowel disease. The CDR3 totals 13 residues. CDR1 is SGHNT, CDR2 YENEEA, per germline. With respect to this clonotype: Antigen unknown.

Study results and caveats: No single strong signal or clonotype associated with IBD was supported.

TCRdb reanalyzed the 5' RACE reads, giving one entry per CDR3 protein sequence and no DNA. The repertoire shows nearly 450,000 distinct CDR3 sequences; the top ten hold 2% to 3%. The receptor comes from a human donor with ulcerative colitis or Crohn's disease, or a healthy co-twin of an affected twin (not recorded which). Sequencing was carried out using blood. This sequence joins TRBV11-3 and TRBJ2-2; the TCRdb call, TRBD2, lacks DNA for checking. CDR3 protein: CASSRALDGELFF.